This TCR beta chain stems from a study of OX40 agonist ivuxolimab in advanced cancers. Study-level background: The costimulatory receptor OX40 (CD134) was targeted by ivuxolimab, a fully human IgG2 agonistic monoclonal antibody. Intravenous ivuxolimab was administered to patients every 2 weeks at six dose levels: 0.01, 0.1, 0.3, 1.5, 3 and 10 mg/kg. Of the approximately 50 dose-escalation patients, hepatocellular carcinoma was present in approximately 20, melanoma in about 15, renal cell carcinoma in 9 and head and neck cancer in 9. The dose-escalation cohort was 82.7% male with a mean age of around 62 years, ranging from about 23 to 85. Patients were allowed to have had prior anti-PD-1, anti-PD-L1 or anti-CTLA-4 therapy, and around two fifths of the dose-escalation patients had been treated with checkpoint inhibitors. Partial responses occurred in three dose-escalation patients: two with cutaneous melanoma and one with hepatocellular carcinoma. Peripheral TCRbeta sequencing was intended to test whether TCR sequence diversity was altered and clonal T-cell expansion was caused by ivuxolimab. The paper reports the monotherapy dose-escalation portion (N ≈ 50 patients) of the phase I ivuxolimab trial.

The study at large found these results: In partial responders in the 0.1-3.0 mg/kg groups, normalized peripheral clonal expansion was found to be among the lowest, especially among CD8+ T cells. The antigen specificity of the peripheral T cells that underwent clonal expansion was not determined. Low levels of normalized T-cell clonal expansion were also seen in some patients who did not respond. After ivuxolimab, expanded clones were on average more numerous among CD8+ T cells than among CD4+ T cells. At doses of 0.1 to 3.0 mg/kg, clonal expansion of both CD4+ and CD8+ blood T cells was observed from baseline to week 6.

Genomic DNA was isolated from the sorted cells so that the TCRbeta CDR3 region could be sequenced. TCRbeta CDR3 regions were sequenced using the immunoSEQ Assay. TCRdb obtained this table from immuneACCESS and retained in-frame rearrangements with V and J assigned. These tables miss some clones; where compared with another copy, unresolved V genes account for less than half of the shortfall, and the remainder is unexplained. This sample has 100,000 to 150,000 clones in its table, and under 95% of those were observed once. The ten largest clonotypes hold under 0.85% of the sample. The trial excluded patients who had a history of autoimmune disease or were on systemic immunosuppression. Peripheral blood for TCR sequencing was collected from all dose cohorts at baseline, on cycle 4 day 1, and on cycle 7 day 1. The samples were drawn from a first-in-human, open-label, multicenter phase I dose-escalation trial of ivuxolimab. Adults with locally advanced or metastatic melanoma, renal cell, hepatocellular, or head and neck squamous cell carcinoma were enrolled in the trial. Before TCR sequencing, CD4+ T cells and CD8+ T cells from peripheral blood were sorted into separate populations.

Worth noting for this clone: Its binding antigen is unknown. Base qualities were left out, and no much larger clone turns up one base away.

Germline trimming: 1 base from V, 2 bases from J; junction bases outside gene matches: 10. From a lookup of the germline V gene, CDR1 and CDR2 are SGHTA and FQGNSA. Its CDR3 holds 17 amino acids, cysteine through phenylalanine. Only the CDR3 DNA stays, 51 bases, in frame from base 1. This TCR came from an adult with an advanced solid tumor such as melanoma, head and neck, liver or kidney cancer. This receptor chain uses TRBV7-2 and TRBJ2-5; 7 middle bases align to TRBD2. Sequencing used CD4+ or CD8+ T cells sorted from blood, obtained in a trial of the OX40 agonist ivuxolimab. The DNA reads as follows: TGTGCCAGCAGCTTAGAGGCGAGGGCTAGCGGACAAGAGACCCAGTACTTC. This translates into CASSLEARASGQETQYF. Reference TRBV7-2 and TRBJ2-5 genes cover what lies past the CDR3, so the full variable domain is GAGVSQSPSNKVTEKGKDVELRCDPISGHTALYWYRQSLGQGLEFLIYFQGNSAPDKSGLPSDRFSAERTGGSVSTLTIQRTQQEDSAVYLCASSLEARASGQETQYFGPGTRLLVL.